This TCR beta chain was observed in a study of siplizumab effects on memory and regulatory T cells. In regard to this clone: The target antigen is unknown.

Some clones are missing from TCRdb's copy, which holds only in-frame ones; the method was immunoSEQ multiplex PCR. This sample has roughly 120,000 clones; around 94% occur once, and the top ten carry roughly 1.5%. CDR3 length: 18 residues. Trimming shortened V by 2 bases and J by 10 bases, and 24 bases separated the two germline ends. Germline-derived CDR1 and CDR2 are SNHLY and FYNNEI. Study-wide findings and caveats: The alloresponse seemed to draw substantially on naive T cells, which appeared more diverse than memory cells.

Sequencing was done on a sample of non-Treg CD4+ T cells sorted from blood. The clonotype was recovered from a human donor in good health. J is TRBJ1-6 and V is TRBV2; D is perhaps TRBD1 (5 bases). The CDR3 coding sequence is TGTGCCAGCAGTGAAAGGGGCTTGGGTACTGGCCTTGGATCACCCCTCCACTTT. Its translation is CASSERGLGTGLGSPLHF.